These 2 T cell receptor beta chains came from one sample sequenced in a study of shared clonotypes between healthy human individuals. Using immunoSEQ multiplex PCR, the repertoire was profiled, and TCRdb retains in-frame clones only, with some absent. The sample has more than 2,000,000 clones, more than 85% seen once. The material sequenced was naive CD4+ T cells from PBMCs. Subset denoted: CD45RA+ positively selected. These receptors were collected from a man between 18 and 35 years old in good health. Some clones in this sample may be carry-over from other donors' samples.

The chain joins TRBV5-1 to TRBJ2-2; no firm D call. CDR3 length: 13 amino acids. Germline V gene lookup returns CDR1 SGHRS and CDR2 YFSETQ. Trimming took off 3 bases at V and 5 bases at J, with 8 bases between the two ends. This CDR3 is CASSSPGTGELFF. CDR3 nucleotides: TGCGCCAGCAGCTCGCCCGGAACCGGGGAGCTGTTTTTT. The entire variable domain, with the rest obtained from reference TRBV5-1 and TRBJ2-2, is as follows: KAGVTQTPRYLIKTRGQQVTLSCSPISGHRSVSWYQQTPGQGLQFLFEYFSETQRNKGNFPGRFSGRQFSNSRSEMNVSTLELGDSALYLCASSSPGTGELFFGEGSRLTVL.

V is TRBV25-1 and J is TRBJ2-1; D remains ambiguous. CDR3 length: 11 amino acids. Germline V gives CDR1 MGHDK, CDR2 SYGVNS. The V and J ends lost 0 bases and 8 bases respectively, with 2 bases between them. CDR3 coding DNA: TGTGCCAGCAGTGAATATCATGAGCAGTTCTTC. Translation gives CASSEYHEQFF.